This TCR beta chain stems from a study of T cells in Graves' hyperthyroidism and ophthalmopathy. Regarding the study as a whole: With a median lead of approximately 6 months before onset, the model predicted ophthalmopathy.

TCR beta CDR3 sequences were amplified from RNA transcripts. RT-PCR in the first round (using the HTBI primer set) targeted the TCR CDR3. Each CDR3 protein is one row after TCRdb ran MiXCR on the multiplex PCR reads. The profile shows tens of thousands of distinct CDR3 sequences, approximately 52% of them singletons. This clonotype has at least ten counts. As yet, its antigen is unknown. Trimming removed 0 bases from V and 3 bases from J, with 13 bases in between. This CDR3 contains 16 residues. The germline V gene has CDR1 SGDLS and CDR2 YYNGEE. The cohort's ophthalmopathy patients, a group with duration under 3 months, had a Clinical Activity Score of at least 3 and a NOSPECS grade of at least 4. Patients having uncontrolled infection, another autoimmune disease, pregnancy or lactation were not included. The PBMCs were sourced from fresh peripheral blood (about 10 ml).

This sequence joins TRBV9 and TRBJ2-1; maybe TRBD2 (5 bases). The source is a man in his forties with Graves' ophthalmopathy. The sample consisted of blood. The CDR3 DNA reads as TGTGCCAGCAGCGTAGGAAGGGCTAGCAGCTACAATGAGCAGTTCTTC. It encodes CASSVGRASSYNEQFF. The whole variable domain, remainder taken from reference TRBV9 and TRBJ2-1, is DSGVTQTPKHLITATGQRVTLRCSPRSGDLSVYWYQQSLDQGLQFLIQYYNGEERAKGNILERFSAQQFPDLHSELNLSSLELGDSALYFCASSVGRASSYNEQFFGPGTRLTVL.